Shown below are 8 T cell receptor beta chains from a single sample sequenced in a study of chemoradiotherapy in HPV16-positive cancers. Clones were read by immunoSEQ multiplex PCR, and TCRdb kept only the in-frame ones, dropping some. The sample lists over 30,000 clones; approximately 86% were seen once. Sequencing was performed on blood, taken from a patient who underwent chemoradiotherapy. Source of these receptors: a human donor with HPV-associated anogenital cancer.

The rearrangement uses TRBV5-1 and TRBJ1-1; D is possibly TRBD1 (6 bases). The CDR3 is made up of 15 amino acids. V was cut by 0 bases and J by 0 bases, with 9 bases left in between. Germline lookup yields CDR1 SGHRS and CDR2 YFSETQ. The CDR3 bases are TGCGCCAGCAGCTTGGAGGGGGGAGTGAACACTGAAGCTTTCTTT. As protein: CASSLEGGVNTEAFF.

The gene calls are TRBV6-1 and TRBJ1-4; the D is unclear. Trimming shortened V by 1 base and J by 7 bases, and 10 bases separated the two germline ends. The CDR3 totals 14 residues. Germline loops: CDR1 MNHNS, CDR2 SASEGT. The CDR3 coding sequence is TGTGCCAGCAGTGAAGAGCTTGAGATTGAAAAACTGTTTTTT. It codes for CASSEELEIEKLFF.

The CDR3 DNA follows: TGTGCCAGCAGCCCGCGGACAGGGTACTATGGCTACACCTTC. It yields the protein CASSPRTGYYGYTF. The V gene is TRBV14, the J gene TRBJ1-2, with 8 nucleotides matching TRBD1. The germline CDR1 and CDR2 sequences are SGHDN and FVKESK. This CDR3 comprises 14 residues. Trimming took 4 bases from V and 3 from J; bases not matched to a gene: 4.

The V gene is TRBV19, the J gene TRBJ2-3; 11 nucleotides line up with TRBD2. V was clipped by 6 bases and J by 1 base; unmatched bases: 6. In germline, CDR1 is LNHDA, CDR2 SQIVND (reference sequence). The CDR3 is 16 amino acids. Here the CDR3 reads CASSPTSGRRTDTQYF. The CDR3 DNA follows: TGTGCCAGTAGCCCTACTAGCGGGAGACGCACAGATACGCAGTATTTT.

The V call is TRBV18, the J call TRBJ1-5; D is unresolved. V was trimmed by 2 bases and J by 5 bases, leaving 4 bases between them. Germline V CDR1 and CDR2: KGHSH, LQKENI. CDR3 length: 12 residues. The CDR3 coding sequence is TGTGCCAGCTCACCAGGGGATCAGCCCCAGCATTTT. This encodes CASSPGDQPQHF.

CDR3 DNA sequence: TGTGCCAGCAGCTTTGGGACAGGGGACTACGAGCAGTACTTC. It codes for CASSFGTGDYEQYF. J is TRBJ2-7 and V is TRBV11-2; 10 bases line up with TRBD1. Germline V gene sequence: CDR1 SGHAT, CDR2 FQNNGV. Losses at the gene ends were 3 bases for V and 3 bases for J; bases not matched to a gene: 2. This CDR3 is 14 amino acids long.

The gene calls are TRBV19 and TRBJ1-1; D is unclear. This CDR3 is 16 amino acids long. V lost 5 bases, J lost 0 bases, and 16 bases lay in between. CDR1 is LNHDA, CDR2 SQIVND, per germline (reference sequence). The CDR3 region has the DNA TGTGCCAGTAGTCGACGCGGAGTTTTAATGAACACTGAAGCTTTCTTT. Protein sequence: CASSRRGVLMNTEAFF.

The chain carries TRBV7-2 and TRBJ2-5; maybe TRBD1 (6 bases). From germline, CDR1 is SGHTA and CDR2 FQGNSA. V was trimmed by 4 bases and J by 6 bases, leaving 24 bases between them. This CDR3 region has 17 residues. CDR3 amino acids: CASSSTYTTGTWKTQYF. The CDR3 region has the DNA TGTGCCAGCAGCTCCACTTATACAACCGGGACATGGAAGACCCAGTACTTC.